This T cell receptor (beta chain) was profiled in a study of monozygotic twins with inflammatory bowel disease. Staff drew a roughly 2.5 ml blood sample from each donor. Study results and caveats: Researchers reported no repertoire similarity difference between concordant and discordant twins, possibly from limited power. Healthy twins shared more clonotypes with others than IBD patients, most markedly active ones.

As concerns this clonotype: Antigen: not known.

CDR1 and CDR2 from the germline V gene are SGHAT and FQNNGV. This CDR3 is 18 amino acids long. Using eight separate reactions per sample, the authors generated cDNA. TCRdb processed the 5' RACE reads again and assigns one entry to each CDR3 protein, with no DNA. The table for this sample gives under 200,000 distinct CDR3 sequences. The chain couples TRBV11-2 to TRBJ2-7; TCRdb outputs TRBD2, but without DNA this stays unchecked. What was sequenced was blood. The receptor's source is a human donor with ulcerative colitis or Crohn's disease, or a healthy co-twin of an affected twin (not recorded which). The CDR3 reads CASRSLSGLAESSYEQYF.